This is a list of T cell receptor beta chains from one sample in a study of shared T cell receptors in the human thymus. TCRdb keeps only in-frame clones here, not all; method: immunoSEQ multiplex PCR. The data contain hundreds of thousands of clones, 87% of them singletons. This sample was also put to use in a study of human thymus T cells.

Sequenced input: thymocytes. Receptors were obtained from a boy in the first two years of life with a congenital heart defect. Both conserved end residues are part of each CDR3.

TRBJ1-1 TRBV2 CASKPHRDRGLLAFF
TRBJ1-3 TRBV5-1 CASKTGANSGNTIYF
TRBJ2-5 TRBV28 CASSLFRERYNETQYF
TRBJ1-1 TRBV28 CASSLGRNTEAFF
TRBJ1-3 TRBV5-1 CASSLDRDRGTGNTIYF
TRBJ1-2 TRBV5-1 CASSSTKTGGVFGYTF
TRBJ1-5 TRBV25-1 CASSGPANQPQHF
TRBJ2-7 TRBV18 CASSTISNYEQYF
TRBJ2-7 TRBV14 CASSEDRYYEQYF
TRBJ2-3 TRBV7-6 CASSLAENGSGGPCTDTQYF
TRBJ2-7 TRBV29-1 CSTCCGQFYEQYF
TRBJ2-1 TRBV28 CASSLLTLSSYNEQFF
TRBJ2-7 TRBV5-1 CASSFDRAPNEQYF
TRBJ2-7 TRBV28 CASSFVGTYEQYF
TRBJ2-3 TRBV29-1 CSVIGGARPDTQYF
TRBJ2-2 TRBV7-3 CASSLGPSGGELFF
TRBJ2-3 TRBV10-3 CAISDRGGTHPTDTQYF
TRBJ1-1 TRBV4-2 CASSQEDRDSEAFF
TRBJ2-1 TRBV5-1 CASSLGGLAGVNEQFF
TRBJ2-7 TRBV28 CASSSRDRAYEQYF
TRBJ1-1 TRBV29-1 CSVEDARGRGTEAFF
TRBJ2-2 TRBV6-4 CASSDKRSNGGELFF